This entry describes one T cell receptor beta chain. Time point reported: week 3, after first cycle of checkpoint inhibitor. Each bulk PBMC sample had roughly 400 ng DNA loaded. Sequencing used immunoSEQ multiplex PCR; TCRdb keeps in-frame clones, though not all of them. The sample contains around 9,000 clones, roughly 85% of which appear only once. This CDR3 contains 15 residues. Germline V gene lookup returns CDR1 SGHAT and CDR2 FQNNGV. Trimming removed 2 bases from V and 8 bases from J, with 16 bases in between. These data originate in a study of blood T cell dynamics during melanoma immunotherapy. Study-wide context: First-line therapy was either pembrolizumab or nivolumab with ipilimumab for metastatic melanoma.

The origin of this receptor is a human donor with melanoma. This chain joins TRBV11-2 and TRBJ2-1; possibly TRBD1 for D (7 bases). The material was blood, obtained from a patient treated with checkpoint blockade. The CDR3: CASSLRFQGGDEQFF. The CDR3, as DNA: TGTGCCAGCAGCTTACGGTTCCAGGGGGGCGATGAGCAGTTCTTC. Variable domain in full (rest from reference TRBV11-2 and TRBJ2-1): EAGVAQSPRYKIIEKRQSVAFWCNPISGHATLYWYQQILGQGPKLLIQFQNNGVVDDSQLPKDRFSAERLKGVDSTLKIQPAKLEDSAVYLCASSLRFQGGDEQFFGPGTRLTVL.